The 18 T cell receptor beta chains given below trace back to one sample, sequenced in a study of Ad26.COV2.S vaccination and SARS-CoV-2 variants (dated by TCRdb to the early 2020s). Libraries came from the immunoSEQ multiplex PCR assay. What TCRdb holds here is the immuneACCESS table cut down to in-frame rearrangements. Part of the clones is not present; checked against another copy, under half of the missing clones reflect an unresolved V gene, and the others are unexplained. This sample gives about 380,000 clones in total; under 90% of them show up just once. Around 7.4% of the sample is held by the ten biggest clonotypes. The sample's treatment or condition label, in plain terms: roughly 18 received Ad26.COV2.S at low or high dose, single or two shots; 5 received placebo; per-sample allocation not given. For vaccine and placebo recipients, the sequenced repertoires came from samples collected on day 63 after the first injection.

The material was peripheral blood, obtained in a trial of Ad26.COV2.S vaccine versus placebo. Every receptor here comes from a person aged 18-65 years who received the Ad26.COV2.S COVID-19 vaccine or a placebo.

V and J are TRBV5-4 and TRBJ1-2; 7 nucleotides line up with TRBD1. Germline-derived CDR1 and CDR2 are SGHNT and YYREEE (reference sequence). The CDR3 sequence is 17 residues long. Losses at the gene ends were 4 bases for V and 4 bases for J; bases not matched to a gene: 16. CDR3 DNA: TGTGCCAGCAGCGAGGGATTTGTCGACAGGGCCCGCTATGGCTACACCTTC. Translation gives CASSEGFVDRARYGYTF. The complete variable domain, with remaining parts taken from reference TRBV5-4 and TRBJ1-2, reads ETGVTQSPTHLIKTRGQQVTLRCSSQSGHNTVSWYQQALGQGPQFIFQYYREEENGRGNFPPRFSGLQFPNYSSELNVNALELDDSALYLCASSEGFVDRARYGYTFGSGTRLTVV.

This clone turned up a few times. The CDR3 loop is CASSPLLGQAYNEQFF. DNA for the CDR3: TGTGCCAGCAGCCCGCTCTTAGGACAGGCCTACAATGAGCAGTTCTTC. The V gene is TRBV7-2, the J gene TRBJ2-1; 7 bases align to TRBD1. CDR1 and CDR2 (germline): SGHTA, FQGNSA. V lost 5 bases, J lost 2 bases, and 9 bases stayed unmatched. CDR3 length equals 16 residues.

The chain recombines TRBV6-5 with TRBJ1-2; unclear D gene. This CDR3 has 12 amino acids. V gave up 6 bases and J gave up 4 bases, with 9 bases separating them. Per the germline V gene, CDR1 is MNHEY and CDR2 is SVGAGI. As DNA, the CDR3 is TGTGCCAGCAGCCGTGACGGCTATGGCTACACCTTC. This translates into CASSRDGYGYTF.

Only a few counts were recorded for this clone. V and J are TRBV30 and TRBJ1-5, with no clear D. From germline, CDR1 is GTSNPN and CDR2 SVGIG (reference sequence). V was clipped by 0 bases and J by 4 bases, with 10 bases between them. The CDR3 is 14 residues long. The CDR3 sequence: CAWSVLGRNQPQHF. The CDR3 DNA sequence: TGTGCCTGGAGTGTACTGGGGAGAAATCAGCCCCAGCATTTT.

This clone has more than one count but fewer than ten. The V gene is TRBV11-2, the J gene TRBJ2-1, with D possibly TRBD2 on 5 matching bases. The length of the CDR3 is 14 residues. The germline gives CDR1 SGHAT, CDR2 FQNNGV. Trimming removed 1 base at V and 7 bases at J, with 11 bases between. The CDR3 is CASSLVTRANEQFF. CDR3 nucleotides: TGTGCCAGCAGCTTAGTAACGCGGGCAAATGAGCAGTTCTTC.

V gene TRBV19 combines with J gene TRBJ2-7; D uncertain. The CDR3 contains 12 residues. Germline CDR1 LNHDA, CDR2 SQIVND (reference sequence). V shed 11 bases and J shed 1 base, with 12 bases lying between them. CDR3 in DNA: TGTGCCCGCGTCCCGAGTTCCTACGAGCAGTACTTC. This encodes CARVPSSYEQYF.

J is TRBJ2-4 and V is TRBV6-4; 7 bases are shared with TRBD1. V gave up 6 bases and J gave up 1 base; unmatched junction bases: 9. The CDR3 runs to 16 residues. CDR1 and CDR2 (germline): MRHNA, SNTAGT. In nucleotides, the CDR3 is TGTGCCAGCAGCCAAGGGGGCGGATTGGCCAAAAACATTCAGTACTTC. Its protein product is CASSQGGGLAKNIQYF.

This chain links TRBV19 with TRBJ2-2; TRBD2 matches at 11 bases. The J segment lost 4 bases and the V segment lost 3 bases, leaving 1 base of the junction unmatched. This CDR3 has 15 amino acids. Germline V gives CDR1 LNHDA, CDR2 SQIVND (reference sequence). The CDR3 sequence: CASSILAGGTGELFF. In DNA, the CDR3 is TGTGCCAGTAGTATCCTAGCGGGAGGCACCGGGGAGCTGTTTTTT.

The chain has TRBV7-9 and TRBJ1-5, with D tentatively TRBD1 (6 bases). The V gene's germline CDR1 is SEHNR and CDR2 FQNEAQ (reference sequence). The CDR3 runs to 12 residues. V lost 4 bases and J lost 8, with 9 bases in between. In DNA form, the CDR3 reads TGTGCCAGCAGCTCCGACAGGAAGCCCCAGCATTTT. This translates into CASSSDRKPQHF. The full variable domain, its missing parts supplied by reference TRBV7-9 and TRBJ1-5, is DTGVSQNPRHKITKRGQNVTFRCDPISEHNRLYWYRQTLGQGPEFLTYFQNEAQLEKSRLLSDRFSAERPKGSFSTLEIQRTEQGDSAMYLCASSSDRKPQHFGDGTRLSIL.

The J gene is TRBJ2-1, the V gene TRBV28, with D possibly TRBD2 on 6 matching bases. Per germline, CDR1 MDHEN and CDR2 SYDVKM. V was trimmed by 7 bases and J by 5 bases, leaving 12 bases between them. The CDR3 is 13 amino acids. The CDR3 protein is CASTTGLNNEQFF. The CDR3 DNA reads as TGTGCCAGCACCACTGGACTAAACAATGAGCAGTTCTTC.

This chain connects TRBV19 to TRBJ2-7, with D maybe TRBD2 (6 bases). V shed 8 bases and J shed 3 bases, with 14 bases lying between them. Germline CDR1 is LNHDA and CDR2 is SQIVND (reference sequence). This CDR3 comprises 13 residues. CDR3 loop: CASSGLGSYEQYF. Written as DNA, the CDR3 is TGTGCCAGTTCGGGACTGGGAAGCTACGAGCAGTACTTC. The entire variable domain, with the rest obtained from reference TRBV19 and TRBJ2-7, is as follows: DGGITQSPKYLFRKEGQNVTLSCEQNLNHDAMYWYRQDPGQGLRLIYYSQIVNDFQKGDIAEGYSVSREKKESFPLTVTSAQKNPTAFYLCASSGLGSYEQYFGPGTRLTVT.

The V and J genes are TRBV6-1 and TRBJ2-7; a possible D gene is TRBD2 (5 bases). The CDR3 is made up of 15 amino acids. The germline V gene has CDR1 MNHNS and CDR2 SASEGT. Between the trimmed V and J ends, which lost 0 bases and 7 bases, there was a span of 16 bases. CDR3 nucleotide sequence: TGTGCCAGCAGTGAAGCGTGGACTTCCTCTTTGGAGCAGTACTTC. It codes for CASSEAWTSSLEQYF.

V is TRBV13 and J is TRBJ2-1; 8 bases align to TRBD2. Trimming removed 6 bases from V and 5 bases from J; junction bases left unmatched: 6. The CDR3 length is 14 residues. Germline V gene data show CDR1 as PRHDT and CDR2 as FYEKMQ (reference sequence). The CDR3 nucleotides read TGTGCCAGCAGGGTCGGCGGGGGGAACAATGAGCAGTTCTTC. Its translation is CASRVGGGNNEQFF.

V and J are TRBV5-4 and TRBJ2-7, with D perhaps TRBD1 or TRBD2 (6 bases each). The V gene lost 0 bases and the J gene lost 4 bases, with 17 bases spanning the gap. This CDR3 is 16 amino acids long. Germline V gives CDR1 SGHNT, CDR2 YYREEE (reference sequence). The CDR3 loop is CASSLDGAGEVYEQYF. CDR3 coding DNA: TGTGCCAGCAGCTTGGACGGTGCAGGGGAGGTTTACGAGCAGTACTTC.

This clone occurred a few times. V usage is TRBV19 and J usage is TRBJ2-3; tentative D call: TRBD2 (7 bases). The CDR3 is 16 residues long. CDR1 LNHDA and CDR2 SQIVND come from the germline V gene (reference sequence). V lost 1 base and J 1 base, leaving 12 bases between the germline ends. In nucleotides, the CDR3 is TGTGCCAGTAGTATAGGAGGGGGACTACGCACAGATACGCAGTATTTT. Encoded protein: CASSIGGGLRTDTQYF.

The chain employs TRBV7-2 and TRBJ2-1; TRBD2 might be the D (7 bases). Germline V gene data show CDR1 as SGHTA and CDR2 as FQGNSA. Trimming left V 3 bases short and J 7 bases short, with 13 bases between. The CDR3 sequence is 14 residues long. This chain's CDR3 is CASSFFGGQNEQFF. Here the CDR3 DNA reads TGTGCCAGCAGCTTCTTCGGGGGGCAAAATGAGCAGTTCTTC.

The CDR3 DNA follows: TGTGCCAGCAGCCAACCTACAGGGGCCCTCTCCTACAATGAGCAGTTCTTC. Its protein is CASSQPTGALSYNEQFF. The chain employs TRBV4-2 and TRBJ2-1; 7 bases line up with TRBD1. Trimming took 2 bases from V and 0 from J; bases not matched to a gene: 7. The germline CDR1 and CDR2 sequences are LGHNA and YNFKEQ. This CDR3 has 17 residues.

The CDR3 is CASSLRQTYEQYF. The CDR3 DNA reads as TGTGCCAGCAGCCTGCGACAAACCTACGAGCAGTACTTC. The V and J genes are TRBV5-5 and TRBJ2-7; D ambiguous. CDR3 length: 13 amino acids. V lost 4 bases to trimming and J lost 2 bases, with 10 bases between them. Germline V gives CDR1 SGHKS, CDR2 YYEKEE (reference sequence).